Listed here are 20 T cell receptor beta chains from one sample, sequenced in a study of HIV-infected patients and healthy controls. The repertoire came from unfractionated whole blood and reflected all unsorted peripheral T cells. Reverse transcription used approximately 500 ng RNA and constant-region primers for alpha and beta. Alpha and beta chain libraries were made separately by chain-specific third strand synthesis with multiplexing indices. Each CDR3 protein gets one entry after TCRdb re-called the 5' RACE reads with MiXCR. There are roughly 15,000 distinct CDR3 sequences in the sample; more than 7.5% occur only once, and 4.5% to 5.5% lies in the top ten. The source material was blood. The receptors shown here come from an adult in good health.

This clonotype was detected only a few times. V usage is TRBV19 and J usage is TRBJ2-3; 11 bases line up with TRBD1. J gave up 4 bases and V 6 bases, and 12 bases lay outside the gene matches. The CDR3 spans 17 residues. Germline CDR1 is LNHDA and CDR2 is SQIVND (reference sequence). The CDR3 sequence is CASSETRTGGFADTQYF. Here the CDR3 DNA reads TGTGCCAGTAGCGAAACACGGACAGGGGGCTTCGCAGATACGCAGTATTTT.

This chain joins TRBV24-1 and TRBJ2-3; no firm D call. CDR1 and CDR2 from the germline V gene are KGHDR and SFDVKD. The CDR3 totals 15 residues. V lost 3 bases and J lost 1, with 10 bases in between. Written as DNA, the CDR3 is TGTGCCACCAGTGATGCGTCGGAGCGCACAGATACGCAGTATTTT. Amino acid sequence: CATSDASERTDTQYF.

This clonotype was seen many times. This chain connects TRBV7-9 to TRBJ1-1; D possibly corresponds to TRBD1 (5 bases). Germline V lookup: CDR1 SEHNR, CDR2 FQNEAQ (reference sequence). The CDR3 loop spans 13 amino acids. The V end was cut by 3 bases, the J end by 4 bases, with 9 bases between. The CDR3 loop is CASSFQGVTEAFF. In DNA, the CDR3 is TGTGCCAGCAGCTTCCAGGGAGTCACTGAAGCTTTCTTT.

This clonotype was counted many times. The genes are TRBV6-5 and TRBJ2-3; perhaps TRBD1 as D (5 bases). Germline values: CDR1 MNHEY, CDR2 SVGAGI. The CDR3 is made up of 14 amino acids. Trimming cost V 1 base and J 3 bases, with 8 bases left between them. DNA of the CDR3: TGTGCCAGCAGTTACTTGGGGCTAACAGATACGCAGTATTTT. Amino acids: CASSYLGLTDTQYF.

The chain is built from TRBV2 and TRBJ1-1; D gene uncertain. The ends were cut back, 3 bases at V and 4 bases at J, with 12 bases in the middle. Germline V gives CDR1 SNHLY, CDR2 FYNNEI. This CDR3 is 14 amino acids long. CDR3 region: CASSDGPAGTEAFF. CDR3 in DNA: TGTGCCAGCAGTGATGGCCCCGCTGGCACTGAAGCTTTCTTT.

This clonotype was recorded many times. The CDR3 DNA reads TGCGCCAGCAGTGAGAGGAGGGAGTCCCACGAGCAGTACTTC. Encoded protein: CASSERRESHEQYF. The chain recombines TRBV10-2 with TRBJ2-7; possible D gene TRBD2, 6 bases. The CDR3 has 14 residues. The germline V and J ends were trimmed by 2 bases and 5 bases, with 13 bases remaining between them. Germline assignment: CDR1 WSHSY and CDR2 SAAADI.

The V call is TRBV19, the J call TRBJ2-7; tentative D call: TRBD2 (5 bases). CDR1 is LNHDA and CDR2 is SQIVND in the germline V gene (reference sequence). The V end lost 5 bases, the J end lost 4 bases, and 18 bases lay between the germline ends. The CDR3 length is 15 residues. CDR3 coding DNA: TGTGCCAGTAGTCTCAACCCGGACGGAGGATACGAGCAGTACTTC. Translated: CASSLNPDGGYEQYF.

This clonotype has at least ten counts. This chain connects TRBV5-1 to TRBJ1-4; TRBD1 matches at 8 bases. Per the germline V gene, CDR1 is SGHRS and CDR2 is YFSETQ. The CDR3 contains 15 residues. Losses at the gene ends were 6 bases for V and 7 bases for J; bases not matched to a gene: 11. The CDR3 sequence: CASKPTGGTFEKLFF. The CDR3 DNA reads TGCGCCAGCAAACCAACAGGGGGGACCTTTGAAAAACTGTTTTTT.

This clonotype was detected ten times or more. This rearrangement joins TRBV28 to TRBJ2-5; D gene ambiguous. Germline V gives CDR1 MDHEN, CDR2 SYDVKM. The V and J ends lost 6 bases and 6 bases respectively, with 11 bases between them. CDR3 length equals 12 residues. CDR3 in amino acids: CASSLAQQTQYF. CDR3 bases: TGTGCCAGCAGCTTGGCGCAACAGACCCAGTACTTC.

This clonotype has at least ten counts. V usage is TRBV24-1 and J usage is TRBJ2-1; no definite D call. The germline V gene has CDR1 KGHDR and CDR2 SFDVKD. The CDR3 is 13 amino acids. V lost 1 base and J lost 7, with 7 bases in between. CDR3 coding DNA: TGTGCCACCAGTGATTTCAAAGAGAATGAGCAGTTCTTC. As protein: CATSDFKENEQFF.

Within the sample, this clonotype is medium-sized (0.01 to 0.1%). The chain couples TRBV6-5 to TRBJ2-1; 11 positions match TRBD2. Trimming removed 2 bases from V and 4 bases from J; junction bases left unmatched: 4. The CDR3 spans 16 residues. CDR1 is MNHEY, CDR2 SVGAGI, per germline. The CDR3 loop reads CASSYVAGGWYNEQFF. CDR3 sequence (DNA): TGTGCCAGCAGTTACGTAGCGGGAGGGTGGTACAATGAGCAGTTCTTC.

Points on this clonotype: A much larger clone is a single base away; this may be a read error. The CDR3 does not close with the conserved phenylalanine or tryptophan, likely indicating a read error. This chain connects TRBV7-9 to TRBJ1-4; D is unresolved. CDR3 size: 15 residues. Germline CDR1 SEHNR, CDR2 FQNEAQ (reference sequence). V was shortened by 6 bases and J by 0 bases, with 11 bases between the two germline ends. CDR3 in DNA: TGTGCCAGCAGTTCACGACAACCAACTAATGAAAAACTGTTTCTT. It is translated as CASSSRQPTNEKLFL.

Concerning this clonotype itself: A much larger clonotype is one base distant, so this may be a read error. This chain joins TRBV6-5 and TRBJ2-7, with D maybe TRBD1 (5 bases). The CDR3 loop spans 14 amino acids. In germline, CDR1 is MNHEY, CDR2 SVGAGI. Deletions cut 5 bases from V and 2 bases from J, with 13 bases between. The CDR3 loop reads CASSAFGAPYEQYF. The CDR3 nucleotides read TGTGCCAGCAGTGCATTTGGGGCACCCTACGAGCAGTACTTC.

The rearrangement uses TRBV24-1 and TRBJ2-5; 7 bases align to TRBD1. The junction had 7 bases not matched to a gene; V was cut back by 7 bases and J by 0 bases. From germline, CDR1 is KGHDR and CDR2 SFDVKD. This CDR3 region has 15 residues. The CDR3 reads CATSTTGSYQETQYF. The CDR3 DNA reads TGTGCCACCAGCACGACAGGGAGTTACCAAGAGACCCAGTACTTC.

This clonotype rates as medium-sized. The J gene is TRBJ2-7, the V gene TRBV7-2, with a tentative D call TRBD1 (5 bases). Germline CDR1 and CDR2: SGHTA and FQGNSA. CDR3 length: 16 amino acids. Trimming cost V 5 bases and J 0 bases, with 17 bases left between them. CDR3 residues: CASSLRGSPSSYEQYF. The CDR3 nucleotides read TGTGCCAGCAGCCTAAGGGGCTCTCCTAGCTCCTACGAGCAGTACTTC.

V gene TRBV6-5 combines with J gene TRBJ2-3, with D perhaps being TRBD1 or TRBD2 (6 bases each). The V gene's germline CDR1 is MNHEY and CDR2 SVGAGI. The CDR3 length is 14 residues. V was clipped by 6 bases and J by 3 bases, with 13 bases between them. The CDR3 sequence: CASSLRGETDTQYF. CDR3 coding DNA: TGTGCCAGCAGCTTGAGGGGGGAGACAGATACGCAGTATTTT.

Ten or more counts support this clonotype. V and J are TRBV5-1 and TRBJ2-3; maybe TRBD2 (6 bases). V lost 2 bases and J lost 5, with 18 bases in between. The CDR3 has 16 amino acids. CDR1 SGHRS and CDR2 YFSETQ come from the germline V gene. In nucleotides, the CDR3 is TGCGCCAGCAGCTTACTCCCCGGCGGGGCCGAAGATACGCAGTATTTT. Translation gives CASSLLPGGAEDTQYF.

This rearrangement joins TRBV12-5 to TRBJ1-2; D is possibly TRBD1 (5 bases). V gave up 0 bases and J gave up 3 bases, with 14 bases separating them. The CDR3 runs 16 residues. The germline V gene encodes CDR1 LGHNT and CDR2 FRNRAP. The CDR3 loop reads CASGLVPTGAHYGYTF. CDR3 sequence (DNA): TGTGCTAGTGGTTTGGTTCCCACCGGGGCGCACTATGGCTACACCTTC.

In this sample, this clonotype turned up many times. The chain recombines TRBV5-4 with TRBJ2-5; D might be TRBD1 (5 bases). The CDR3 contains 15 residues. V lost 0 bases and J lost 5, with 14 bases in between. Germline CDR1 and CDR2: SGHNT and YYREEE (reference sequence). CDR3 protein: CASSLGAGSGETQYF. CDR3 coding DNA: TGTGCCAGCAGCTTGGGGGCAGGGTCAGGGGAGACCCAGTACTTC. Filled out from reference TRBV5-4 and TRBJ2-5, the complete variable domain reads ETGVTQSPTHLIKTRGQQVTLRCSSQSGHNTVSWYQQALGQGPQFIFQYYREEENGRGNFPPRFSGLQFPNYSSELNVNALELDDSALYLCASSLGAGSGETQYFGPGTRLLVL.

A few counts support this clonotype. The chain employs TRBV5-1 and TRBJ2-7; TRBD1 is a possible D gene (6 bases). The germline V gene has CDR1 SGHRS and CDR2 YFSETQ. CDR3 length: 13 residues. V shed 5 bases and J shed 1 base, with 10 bases lying between them. Here the CDR3 reads CASRRTESYEQYF. The CDR3 DNA follows: TGCGCCAGCAGGAGGACAGAATCCTACGAGCAGTACTTC.